The 26 T cell receptor beta chains presented below share a single source sample, sequenced in a study of T cells in Graves' hyperthyroidism and ophthalmopathy. TCR beta CDR3 sequences were amplified from RNA transcripts. The HTBI primer set was used in a first-round RT-PCR of the TCR CDR3. TCRdb re-called the multiplex PCR reads with MiXCR, one entry per CDR3 protein. The sample yields hundreds of thousands of distinct CDR3 sequences, 20% seen once. Sequencing was performed on blood. The receptors were gathered from a man aged 35 to 55 with Graves' ophthalmopathy.

This clonotype came up many times. The J gene is TRBJ2-7, the V gene TRBV28; a possible D gene is TRBD2 (6 bases). From germline, CDR1 is MDHEN and CDR2 SYDVKM. This CDR3 spans 16 amino acids. V shed 4 bases and J shed 0 bases, with 16 bases lying between them. This CDR3 reads CASSSHLTRSSYEQYF. The CDR3 DNA sequence: TGTGCCAGCAGTTCTCATTTGACTAGGAGCTCCTACGAGCAGTACTTC.

This clonotype has at least ten counts. CDR3 residues: CSASVQASNEKLFF. DNA for the CDR3: TGCAGTGCTAGCGTACAGGCGTCCAATGAAAAACTGTTTTTT. The chain joins TRBV20-1 to TRBJ1-4, with TRBD1 as a possible D gene (5 bases). Trimming stripped 3 bases from V and 5 bases from J, with 13 bases between. The germline V gene has CDR1 DFQATT and CDR2 SNEGSKA (reference sequence). The CDR3 runs 14 residues.

V gene TRBV11-2 combines with J gene TRBJ1-4; a possible D gene is TRBD1 (5 bases). The CDR3 totals 14 residues. Germline assignment: CDR1 SGHAT and CDR2 FQNNGV. V was pared by 5 bases and J by 5 bases, with 12 bases between. CDR3 sequence reads: CASSRRERNEKLFF. CDR3 coding DNA: TGTGCCAGCAGCCGCAGGGAGAGGAATGAAAAACTGTTTTTT.

There are a few counts of this clonotype. The gene calls are TRBV5-1 and TRBJ2-2, with D perhaps matching TRBD1 or TRBD2 (6 bases each). The CDR3 is made up of 15 amino acids. V was cut by 1 base and J by 4 bases, with 11 bases left in between. Germline lookup yields CDR1 SGHRS and CDR2 YFSETQ. This CDR3 reads CASSLLEGGTGELFF. In DNA form, the CDR3 reads TGCGCCAGCAGCTTGTTGGAGGGGGGCACCGGGGAGCTGTTTTTT.

This clonotype showed up many times. The CDR3, as DNA: TGTGCCAGCAGTTCACCGGGCCTGCAGGAGGAGACCCAGTACTTC. This translates into CASSSPGLQEETQYF. The V call is TRBV6-1, the J call TRBJ2-5; no firm D call. CDR1 is MNHNS and CDR2 is SASEGT in the germline V gene. V lost 5 bases, J lost 5 bases, and 18 bases lay in between. The CDR3 is made up of 15 amino acids.

This rearrangement joins TRBV27 to TRBJ2-1; D call uncertain. The CDR3 length is 13 residues. V lost 4 bases and J lost 7, with 11 bases in between. From germline, CDR1 is MNHEY and CDR2 SMNVEV (reference sequence). DNA of the CDR3: TGTGCCAGCAGTTCCCGGGCCAAAAATGAGCAGTTCTTC. It translates to CASSSRAKNEQFF.

This clonotype was detected a few times. This chain uses TRBV30 with TRBJ1-2; 8 bases line up with TRBD1. The CDR3 extends over 14 amino acids. Germline lookup yields CDR1 GTSNPN and CDR2 SVGIG (reference sequence). The CDR3 is CVLGTGTYGYGYTF. The CDR3, as DNA: TGTGTTCTCGGGACAGGTACCTACGGCTATGGCTACACCTTC. Using reference TRBV30 and TRBJ1-2 for the parts outside the CDR3, the full variable domain is SQTIHQWPATLVQPVGSPLSLECTVEGTSNPNLYWYRQAAGRGLQLLFYSVGIGQISSEVPQNLSASRPQDRQFILSSKKLLLSDSGFYLCVLGTGTYGYGYTFGSGTRLTVV.

The J gene is TRBJ1-5, the V gene TRBV6-1, with D hard to call. There are 12 residues in the CDR3. V lost 5 bases and J 5 bases, leaving 7 bases between the germline ends. Germline values: CDR1 MNHNS, CDR2 SASEGT. The CDR3: CASSPGYQPQHF. DNA of the CDR3: TGTGCCAGCAGTCCTGGATATCAGCCCCAGCATTTT.

This rearrangement joins TRBV29-1 to TRBJ2-1; no definite D call. This CDR3 contains 12 residues. The V and J ends lost 4 bases and 7 bases respectively, with 11 bases between them. Germline CDR1 reads SQVTM; CDR2 reads ANQGSEA. This chain's CDR3 is CSVVGRKNEQFF. The CDR3 DNA reads TGCAGCGTTGTAGGGCGGAAGAATGAGCAGTTCTTC.

This clonotype appeared many times. The chain combines TRBV27 with TRBJ1-1, with TRBD1 as a possible D gene (5 bases). This CDR3 has 14 amino acids. Trimming stripped 6 bases from V and 1 base from J, with 12 bases between. CDR1 and CDR2 from the germline V gene are MNHEY and SMNVEV (reference sequence). CDR3: CASSRGPENTEAFF. The CDR3 region has the DNA TGTGCCAGCAGCCGGGGACCTGAGAACACTGAAGCTTTCTTT.

This clonotype has ten or more counts. The V call is TRBV18, the J call TRBJ2-3; 11 positions agree with TRBD1. From germline, CDR1 is KGHSH and CDR2 LQKENI. The length of the CDR3 is 16 residues. The V and J ends lost 3 bases and 3 bases, in that order; junction bases with no gene match: 5. CDR3: CASSPRTGGRTDTQYF. The CDR3 nucleotides are TGTGCCAGCTCACCGCGGACAGGGGGCCGTACAGATACGCAGTATTTT.

The chain joins TRBV12-3 or TRBV12-4 to TRBJ1-1; the D is unclear. The CDR3 length is 13 residues. Trimming left V 9 bases short and J 6 bases short, with 17 bases between. DNA of the CDR3: TGTGCCAGTCACGGTAGGTTGTTCGCTGAAGCTTTCTTT. It specifies CASHGRLFAEAFF.

This sequence joins TRBV6-1 and TRBJ1-6; 7 bases are shared with TRBD1. Germline V gene data show CDR1 as MNHNS and CDR2 as SASEGT. Trimming removed 5 bases from V and 5 bases from J; junction bases left unmatched: 18. This CDR3 comprises 19 residues. The DNA of the CDR3 is TGTGCCAGCAGTTCGAACCTCTCGACCCGGGACAGCAATAATTCACCCCTCCACTTT. It specifies CASSSNLSTRDSNNSPLHF.

This chain links TRBV7-2 with TRBJ2-7, with TRBD2 matching 13 bases. This CDR3 spans 21 amino acids. V shed 4 bases and J 0 bases; nucleotides not matched to a gene: 18. Germline CDR1 and CDR2: SGHTA and FQGNSA. The DNA of the CDR3 is TGTGCCAGCAGCTCCCCAACCGGGACTAGCGGGGCCCGCGGGGGCTCCTACGAGCAGTACTTC. The encoded protein is CASSSPTGTSGARGGSYEQYF.

The chain employs TRBV20-1 and TRBJ2-7; D may be TRBD1 or TRBD2 (5 bases each). CDR1 is DFQATT and CDR2 is SNEGSKA in the germline V gene (reference sequence). Deletions cut 4 bases from V and 6 bases from J, with 19 bases between. The CDR3 is made up of 14 amino acids. Here the CDR3 reads CSAIEGARGGEQYF. Written as DNA, the CDR3 is TGCAGTGCTATAGAAGGGGCCCGGGGCGGCGAGCAGTACTTC.

This clonotype was detected a few times. The chain links TRBV19 to TRBJ1-1, with 7 bases identical to TRBD1. The CDR3 extends over 14 amino acids. Trimming cost V 7 bases and J 0 bases; bases outside gene matches: 5. Looked up from germline, CDR1 is LNHDA and CDR2 is SQIVND (reference sequence). The CDR3, as DNA: TGTGCCAGTACCGGGACAGTTTTGAACACTGAAGCTTTCTTT. Its protein is CASTGTVLNTEAFF.

The sample holds a few counts of this clonotype. The rearrangement links TRBV4-1 to TRBJ1-4; TRBD1 matches at 8 bases. Germline assignment: CDR1 MGHRA and CDR2 YSYEKL. The V gene end was trimmed by 1 base and the J gene end by 5 bases; junction bases not matched to a gene: 3. CDR3 length equals 15 residues. The CDR3 protein is CASSQAWTGNEKLFF. CDR3 nucleotide sequence: TGCGCCAGCAGCCAAGCTTGGACAGGGAATGAAAAACTGTTTTTT.

The chain is built from TRBV4-3 and TRBJ1-4; tentatively, D is TRBD1 (6 bases). Germline CDR1 and CDR2: LGHNA and YSLEER. V dropped 4 bases and J dropped 4 bases, with 19 bases sitting between them. This CDR3 is 17 amino acids long. The CDR3 DNA follows: TGCGCCAGCAGCCCTACTTATTCCAGGGGATTTAATGAAAAACTGTTTTTT. Translation: CASSPTYSRGFNEKLFF.

The V call is TRBV5-8, the J call TRBJ2-2, with D uncertain. The ends were cut back, 0 bases at V and 0 bases at J, with 12 bases in the middle. The CDR3 length is 17 residues. CDR1 and CDR2 from the germline V gene are SGHTS and YDEGEE. The CDR3 DNA reads as TGTGCCAGCAGCTTGGGAAACCCTTTCGCGAACACCGGGGAGCTGTTTTTT. Amino acids: CASSLGNPFANTGELFF.

This clonotype was seen more than once but under ten times. The chain recombines TRBV6-2 or TRBV6-3 with TRBJ2-3, with D hard to call. Trimming removed 4 bases from V and 8 bases from J, with 16 bases in between. The CDR3 extends over 14 amino acids. CDR1 MNHEY and CDR2 SVGEGT come from the germline V gene. CDR3 loop: CASSSTGPKGTQYF. In DNA form, the CDR3 reads TGTGCCAGCAGTTCCACCGGGCCGAAGGGTACGCAGTATTTT.

This clonotype has just a few counts. V is TRBV4-1 and J is TRBJ2-7; TRBD1 aligns across 8 bases. Germline CDR1 is MGHRA and CDR2 is YSYEKL. This CDR3 region has 17 residues. V shed 0 bases, J shed 1 base, and the junction held 8 bases outside the gene matches. CDR3: CASSQDWRQGISYEQYF. The CDR3 DNA sequence: TGCGCCAGCAGCCAAGATTGGCGACAGGGGATTTCCTACGAGCAGTACTTC.

The chain combines TRBV5-1 with TRBJ2-7; tentatively, D is TRBD1 or TRBD2 (5 bases each). Germline values: CDR1 SGHRS, CDR2 YFSETQ. This CDR3 region has 12 residues. The V gene lost 5 bases and the J gene lost 3 bases, with 9 bases spanning the gap. CDR3 sequence reads: CASRGVFYEQYF. The CDR3 DNA reads as TGCGCCAGCAGGGGGGTCTTCTACGAGCAGTACTTC.

The chain joins TRBV9 to TRBJ2-2; D is ambiguous. The CDR3 runs to 13 residues. Germline CDR1 and CDR2: SGDLS and YYNGEE. Trimming left V 6 bases short and J 10 bases short, with 16 bases between. CDR3 coding DNA: TGTGCCAGCACCATACGACGAGGCTTGGAGCTGTTTTTT. Translated, it gives CASTIRRGLELFF.

This clonotype has more than one count but fewer than ten. J is TRBJ2-7 and V is TRBV2; D unclear. The V end was cut by 7 bases, the J end by 0 bases, with 13 bases between. The CDR3 spans 14 residues. Per germline, CDR1 SNHLY and CDR2 FYNNEI. CDR3 in amino acids: CASKEQPNSYEQYF. CDR3 DNA sequence: TGTGCCAGCAAGGAACAGCCAAACTCCTACGAGCAGTACTTC.

V gene TRBV13 combines with J gene TRBJ2-7; tentatively, D is TRBD1 or TRBD2 (6 bases each). Deletions cut 7 bases from V and 4 bases from J, with 20 bases between. This CDR3 is 15 amino acids long. Germline-derived CDR1 and CDR2 are PRHDT and FYEKMQ (reference sequence). The CDR3 DNA reads as TGTGCCAGCAAGGCCTGGGGGGCCCCCCTGTACGAGCAGTACTTC. This sequence encodes CASKAWGAPLYEQYF.

This clonotype was picked up a small number of times. The chain links TRBV6-1 to TRBJ1-5, with D possibly TRBD1 on 6 matching bases. This CDR3 comprises 15 residues. The germline V and J ends were trimmed by 4 bases and 2 bases, with 12 bases remaining between them. The germline CDR1 and CDR2 sequences are MNHNS and SASEGT. The CDR3 here is CASSGQVHGNQPQHF. The CDR3 DNA reads TGTGCCAGCAGTGGACAGGTTCACGGCAATCAGCCCCAGCATTTT.